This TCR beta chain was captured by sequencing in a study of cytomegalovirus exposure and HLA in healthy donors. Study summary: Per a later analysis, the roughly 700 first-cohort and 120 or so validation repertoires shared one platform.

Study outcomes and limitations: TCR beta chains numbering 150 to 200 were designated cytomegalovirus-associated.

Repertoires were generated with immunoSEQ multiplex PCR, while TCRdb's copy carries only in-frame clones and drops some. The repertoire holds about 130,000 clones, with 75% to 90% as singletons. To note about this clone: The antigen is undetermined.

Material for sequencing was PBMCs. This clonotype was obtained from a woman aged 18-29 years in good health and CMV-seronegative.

As DNA, the CDR3 is TGTGCCAGCAGCGTAACCGGGAGCTCCTACAATGAGCAGTTCTTC. Protein sequence: CASSVTGSSYNEQFF. The gene calls are TRBV9 and TRBJ2-1, with a possible D match to TRBD2 (6 bases). The V and J ends lost 1 base and 0 bases respectively, with 8 bases between them. The length of the CDR3 is 15 residues. Per germline, CDR1 SGDLS and CDR2 YYNGEE.